This TCR beta chain was captured by sequencing in a study of blood T cell repertoires in COVID-19. Looking at the study overall: Samples of COVID-19 (acute and convalescent) were obtained from the United States, Italy and Spain.

The CDR3 totals 15 residues. In germline, CDR1 is SGHRS, CDR2 YFSETQ. Trimming took off 4 bases at V and 4 bases at J, with 17 bases between the two ends. As originally analysed: For nucleated cells, counts were estimated from reference gene primer amplification. Assay: immunoSEQ multiplex PCR; the TCRdb copy retains only in-frame clones and omits some. V and J calls and clone size are copied from that table; D and trimming were computed from the DNA. The sample records fewer than 300,000 clones, less than 85% being singletons. This sequence was found in a woman younger than 30 with acute or convalescent COVID-19. V gene TRBV5-1 combines with J gene TRBJ1-2; tentative D call: TRBD1 (6 bases). The sequenced sample consisted of peripheral blood. CDR3 region: CASSVSGVGGYGYTF. CDR3 DNA: TGCGCCAGCAGCGTGTCAGGGGTCGGAGGCTATGGCTACACCTTC.